Listed below are T cell receptor beta chains from one sample, sequenced in a study of blood T cells in healthy people across ages. MiXCR, applied by TCRdb to the 5' RACE reads, yields one record per CDR3 protein. The data hold around 1.7 million distinct CDR3 sequences, with approximately 30% observed a single time. Sequenced sample: blood. The receptors here all came from a woman aged 25 to 39 in good health. The CDR3 runs from the conserved cysteine through the conserved F or W. D genes are given only for firm matches. Clone sizes are given selectively: once, few, many, or a class where the clone is expanded.

j_gene | abundance | d_gene | v_gene | CDR3nt | CDR3aa
TRBJ2-5 | NA | TRBD2 | TRBV11-2 | TGTGCCAGCAGCTTGGCCGCCTCCCAAGCGGGAGGCAACCAAGAGACCCAGTACTTC | CASSLAASQAGGNQETQYF
TRBJ1-1 | few | TRBD1 | TRBV6-5 | TGTGCCAGCAGTCCTAATCTCTCTCCGGGACAGGGGTCAGCTTTCTTT | CASSPNLSPGQGSAFF
TRBJ2-3 | few | NA | TRBV6-1 | TGTGCCAGCAGCAACCCGGGGGGGACAGGGTTTAGAGATACGCAGTATTTT | CASSNPGGTGFRDTQYF
TRBJ2-5 | NA | NA | TRBV19 | TGTGCCAGTAGTCCCCGGACTGGCGTTAAAGAGACCCAGTACTTC | CASSPRTGVKETQYF
TRBJ2-3 | NA | NA | TRBV12-3/TRBV12-4 | TGTGCCAGCAGTTCTCAGCGGACGCAGTATTTT | CASSSQRTQYF
TRBJ1-1 | few | TRBD1 | TRBV28 | TGTGCCAGCACGTTCCAGGGGGCGGCTGAAGCTTTCTTT | CASTFQGAAEAFF
TRBJ2-1 | NA | TRBD2 | TRBV20-1 | TGCAGTGCTAGAGGTCAGCGGGGCCTCTCCTACAATGAGCAGTTCTTC | CSARGQRGLSYNEQFF
TRBJ2-1 | once | TRBD2 | TRBV11-3 | TGTGCCAGCAGTACCGGACTAGCGGGGCAGTATGAGCAGTTCTTC | CASSTGLAGQYEQFF
TRBJ1-1 | NA | NA | TRBV6-2/TRBV6-3 | TGTGCCAGCAGTTACTCGATCGGGGCGGGAACTGAAGCTTTCTTT | CASSYSIGAGTEAFF
TRBJ1-2 | NA | NA | TRBV5-1 | TGCGCCAGCAGCACCCGGGCGGGAAGCTATGGCTACACCTTC | CASSTRAGSYGYTF
TRBJ1-1 | NA | NA | TRBV9 | TGTGCCAGCAGCGTAGAGGGGGGAGGCACTGAGGCTTTCTTT | CASSVEGGGTEAFF
TRBJ2-7 | NA | TRBD2 | TRBV4-3 | TGCGCCAGCAGCCAAGAGCGGGAGGGCCTATACGAGCAGTACTTC | CASSQEREGLYEQYF
TRBJ2-7 | NA | NA | TRBV20-1 | TGCAGTGCTAGGGACTGGGGCGGGGCTTCCTACGAGCAGTACTTC | CSARDWGGASYEQYF
TRBJ2-1 | NA | TRBD2 | TRBV2 | TGTGCCAGCGTCGCGGGCGGGGGGGCGAATGAGCAGTTCTTC | CASVAGGGANEQFF
TRBJ1-1 | NA | NA | TRBV24-1 | TGTGCCACCAGCGACGGGTACACTGAAGCTTTCTTT | CATSDGYTEAFF
TRBJ1-2 | few | TRBD1 | TRBV6-4 | TGTGCCAGCAGTGCCGGGACAGGGAATAACTATGGCTACACCTTC | CASSAGTGNNYGYTF
TRBJ2-4 | NA | TRBD2 | TRBV12-3/TRBV12-4 | TGTGCCAGCAGTGCCTGGGAGGGGCGGGCCAAAAACATTCAGTACTTC | CASSAWEGRAKNIQYF
TRBJ2-1 | many | NA | TRBV4-3 | TGCGCCAGCAGCCAAGCAATCAGCACCTACAATGAGCAGTTCTTC | CASSQAISTYNEQFF
TRBJ2-4 | NA | NA | TRBV20-1 | TGCAGTGCTAGAGATAACCTACTAGCCAAAAACATTCAGTACTTC | CSARDNLLAKNIQYF
TRBJ1-3 | NA | NA | TRBV20-1 | TGCAGTGCTAGAGATGACGGCGGAGCCCCAATAAATTCTGGAAACACCATATATTTT | CSARDDGGAPINSGNTIYF
TRBJ1-2 | many | TRBD1 | TRBV12-3/TRBV12-4 | TGTGCCAGCAGTGGGGGGACAGGCCGCATCTATGGCTACACCTTC | CASSGGTGRIYGYTF
TRBJ2-3 | NA | NA | TRBV28 | TGTGCCAGCAGTTTCCCTCCGGTTACAGATACGCAGTATTTT | CASSFPPVTDTQYF
TRBJ2-1 | NA | NA | TRBV5-5 | TGTGCCAGCAGCTTGGGAGGGGCATCTGACAATGAGCAGTTCTTC | CASSLGGASDNEQFF
TRBJ2-5 | NA | TRBD1 | TRBV7-2 | TGTGCCAGCAGCTCCCGACAGGGGCGAGGGACCCAGTACTTC | CASSSRQGRGTQYF
TRBJ1-5 | NA | NA | TRBV20-1 | TGCAGTGCTTCACCATTAAATCAGCCCCAGCATTTT | CSASPLNQPQHF
TRBJ1-5 | NA | TRBD1 | TRBV12-3/TRBV12-4 | TGTGCCAGCAGACAGACAGGGGCTGACAACAATCAGCCCCAGCATTTT | CASRQTGADNNQPQHF
TRBJ2-7 | many | TRBD2 | TRBV4-3 | TGCGCCAGCAGCCAAGATGTGGGACTAGGAAGTTACGAGCAGTACTTC | CASSQDVGLGSYEQYF
TRBJ2-1 | NA | NA | TRBV20-1 | TGCAGTGCATCCGGTTTGGGGCAGTTCTTC | CSASGLGQFF
TRBJ1-2 | NA | NA | TRBV15 | TGTGCCACCAGCAATACACAACAGGGCTACACCTTC | CATSNTQQGYTF
TRBJ1-2 | NA | TRBD1 | TRBV7-3 | TGTGCCAGCGGCTACAGGGGGGGCGATGGCTACACCTTC | CASGYRGGDGYTF
TRBJ2-3 | few | NA | TRBV2 | TGTGCCAGCAGCCCCGGAGCCCCCACAGATACGCAGTATTTT | CASSPGAPTDTQYF
TRBJ2-7 | many | TRBD2 | TRBV29-1 | TGCAGCGTTGAAGGCGCGGGAGGGCGGTACGAGCAGTACTTC | CSVEGAGGRYEQYF
TRBJ2-1 | NA | TRBD2 | TRBV7-2 | TGTGCCAGCAGCTTAAGGACACTAGCGGAAACCTACAATGAGCAGTTCTTC | CASSLRTLAETYNEQFF
TRBJ2-1 | many | TRBD2 | TRBV5-1 | TGCGCCAGCAGCTTCGGCGGGGGGAATGCCTACAATGAGCAGTTCTTC | CASSFGGGNAYNEQFF
TRBJ2-1 | few | NA | TRBV7-9 | TGTGCCAGCAGACCCTCGGTGCCCTACAATGAGCAGTTCTTC | CASRPSVPYNEQFF
TRBJ2-1 | many | NA | TRBV6-2/TRBV6-3 | TGTGCCAGCAGTTACGGGCTATCCTTCTACAATGAGCAGTTCTTC | CASSYGLSFYNEQFF
TRBJ2-5 | many | TRBD2 | TRBV10-3 | TGTGCCATTGGACTAGCGGAAGAGACCCAGTACTTC | CAIGLAEETQYF
TRBJ2-7 | many | TRBD2 | TRBV20-1 | TGCAGTGCTAGAGAGGGTCTAGCGGCGGGGGAGCAGTACTTC | CSAREGLAAGEQYF